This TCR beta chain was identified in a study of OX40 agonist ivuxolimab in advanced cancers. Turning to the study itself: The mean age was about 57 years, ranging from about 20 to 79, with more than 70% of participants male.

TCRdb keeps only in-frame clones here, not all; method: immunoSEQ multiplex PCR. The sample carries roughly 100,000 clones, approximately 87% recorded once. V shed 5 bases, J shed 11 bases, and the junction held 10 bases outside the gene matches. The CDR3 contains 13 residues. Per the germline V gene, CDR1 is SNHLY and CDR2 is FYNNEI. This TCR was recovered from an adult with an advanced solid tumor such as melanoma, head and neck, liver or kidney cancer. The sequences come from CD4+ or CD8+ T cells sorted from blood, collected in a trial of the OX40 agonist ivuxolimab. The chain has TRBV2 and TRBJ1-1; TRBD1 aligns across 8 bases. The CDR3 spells CASSNFPGQAAFF. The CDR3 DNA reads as TGTGCCAGCAGTAACTTCCCGGGACAGGCGGCTTTCTTT.